This paragraph covers one T cell receptor beta chain sequence. This specimen comes from a study of T cells in tumors and immune-related adverse events. Germline V CDR1 and CDR2: SGHRS, YFSETQ. The J segment lost 2 bases and the V segment lost 3 bases, leaving 10 bases of the junction unmatched. The CDR3 is 16 amino acids. This table comes from immunoSEQ multiplex PCR, and its TCRdb copy is limited to in-frame clones, with some not included. The sample includes about 11,000 clones, around 92% seen only once; the top ten take 1.5%. The TCR was taken from a female donor with metastatic renal cell carcinoma. The V gene is TRBV5-1, the J gene TRBJ2-7; TRBD2 agrees at 8 bases. The sample here was lymph node tissue, taken from a patient treated with anti-PD-1 therapy. This CDR3 is CASSSASLSGTYEQYF. CDR3 DNA: TGCGCCAGCAGCTCCGCTTCCCTTAGCGGGACCTACGAGCAGTACTTC.